This record covers a single TCR beta chain. The target antigen is unknown. The data derive from a study of T cell repertoires in cytomegalovirus infection. Across the whole study: Both recently identified HLA-C-restricted and well-studied HLA-B-restricted CMV epitopes were used in the study. Findings and caveats of the study: The study found HLA-C-restricted CMV-specific TCR beta clonotypes dominating the ex vivo response.

In TCRdb, the reads were re-called with MiXCR into one record per CDR3 protein. The table has hundreds of thousands of distinct CDR3 sequences, just under 30% seen once. The V segment lost 6 bases and the J segment 5 bases; nucleotides outside the gene matches: 8. CDR3 length equals 14 residues. The chain uses TRBV12-3 or TRBV12-4 and TRBJ1-1; 8 positions agree with TRBD1. This clonotype originated in a human donor in good health (CMV status not recorded). Some clones in this sample may be carry-over from other donors' samples. The sample here was cultured PBMCs, taken from culture after CMV antigen stimulation. The CDR3 loop reads CASRGTGGLTEAFF. CDR3 nucleotides: TGTGCCAGCAGGGGAACAGGGGGTCTAACTGAAGCTTTCTTT.